The 3 T cell receptor beta chains below all came from one sample that was sequenced in a study of T-cell reconstitution after alpha-beta-depleted transplantation in children. Unique molecular identifiers were incorporated during preparation of the TCRbeta library. TCRdb itself ran the PCR reads through MiXCR, one entry per CDR3 protein. The data show hundreds of thousands of distinct CDR3 sequences, under 30% seen once. The source material was PBMCs, mostly from graft donor cells, sampled 360 days after TCRalphabeta/CD19-depleted stem cell transplant. The receptors here all came from a female patient between 2 and 15 years old who had a stem cell transplant for congenital amegakaryocytic thrombocytopenia, so the T cells may come from the graft donor.

The V gene is TRBV25-1, the J gene TRBJ2-1; 9 nucleotides agree with TRBD1. The V segment lost 4 bases and the J segment 9 bases; nucleotides outside the gene matches: 7. CDR1 and CDR2 (germline): MGHDK, SYGVNS. The CDR3 has 14 residues. The CDR3 nucleotides are TGTGCCAGCAGTGGATCGACAGGGGGTGGTGAGCAGTTCTTC. Residues: CASSGSTGGGEQFF.

There are a few counts of this clonotype. The chain links TRBV7-8 to TRBJ2-3; D gene unclear. V lost 0 bases, J lost 5 bases, and 9 bases lay in between. Germline V CDR1 and CDR2: SGHVS, FQNEAQ. This CDR3 is built from 14 residues. The CDR3 sequence: CASSLALARDTQYF. DNA of the CDR3: TGTGCCAGCAGCTTAGCGCTTGCCCGAGATACGCAGTATTTT.

This clonotype appeared a few times. The chain couples TRBV12-3 or TRBV12-4 to TRBJ2-1; the match to TRBD2 covers 10 bases. The CDR3 totals 15 residues. V was pared by 6 bases and J by 2 bases, with 4 bases of the junction left unmatched. CDR3 residues: CASSYLAGAYNEQFF. In nucleotides, the CDR3 is TGTGCCAGCAGCTACCTAGCGGGGGCCTACAATGAGCAGTTCTTC.